Below, 15 T cell receptor beta chains from the same sample are listed, as sequenced in a study of cytomegalovirus exposure and HLA in healthy donors. The primer mix had 60 Vbeta and 13 Jbeta primers. Clones were sequenced by immunoSEQ multiplex PCR, and TCRdb holds only the in-frame ones, with some missing. The data hold 150,000 or so clones, with about 73% observed a single time. Sequences were obtained from PBMCs. These receptors were collected from a man aged 35-49 years in good health and CMV-seropositive.

The chain has TRBV9 and TRBJ2-3, with 7 bases fitting TRBD1. The CDR3 runs 16 residues. With 2 bases clipped from V and 0 bases from J, the junction kept 6 bases outside the gene matches. Germline loops: CDR1 SGDLS, CDR2 YYNGEE. The CDR3 DNA reads TGTGCCAGCAGCGTCACAGGGGTCACTAGCACAGATACGCAGTATTTT. This encodes CASSVTGVTSTDTQYF.

Worth noting for this clone: Compared with germline, one end of the junction differs, possibly owing to a read error. The CDR3 DNA is TGTTCCAGCATCCTCAGGGGCGGAGATGAGCAGTTCTTC. Its translation: CSSILRGGDEQFF. The gene calls are TRBV7-9 and TRBJ2-1; D may be TRBD1 (6 bases). The CDR3 is 13 residues long. Germline V lookup: CDR1 SEHNR, CDR2 FQNEAQ (reference sequence). The full variable domain, in which reference TRBV7-9 and TRBJ2-1 provide the parts outside the CDR3, is DTGVSQNPRHKITKRGQNVTFRCDPISEHNRLYWYRQTLGQGPEFLTYFQNEAQLEKSRLLSDRFSAERPKGSFSTLEIQRTEQGDSAMYLCSSILRGGDEQFFGPGTRLTVL.

The chain joins TRBV30 to TRBJ1-6, with TRBD1 identical over 7 bases. The V and J ends lost 5 bases and 0 bases, in that order; junction bases with no gene match: 4. The germline V gene encodes CDR1 GTSNPN and CDR2 SVGIG (reference sequence). The CDR3 contains 15 residues. The CDR3 region has the DNA TGTGCCTGGGCGACAGGGATCTCCTATAATTCACCCCTCCACTTT. Translating gives CAWATGISYNSPLHF.

To note about this clone: Other DNA sequences in this sample translate to the same CDR3. The rearrangement links TRBV5-1 to TRBJ2-5; 8 bases are a match to TRBD1. Trimming cost V 0 bases and J 3 bases; bases outside gene matches: 4. CDR3 length: 15 amino acids. The germline gives CDR1 SGHRS, CDR2 YFSETQ. CDR3: CASSLVGTGEETQYF. The CDR3 nucleotides are TGCGCCAGCAGCTTGGTAGGGACAGGCGAAGAGACCCAGTACTTC.

The rearrangement joins TRBV6-1 to TRBJ1-2; D gene unclear. This CDR3 comprises 12 residues. Germline lookup yields CDR1 MNHNS and CDR2 SASEGT. The V end was cut by 5 bases, the J end by 2 bases, with 6 bases between. The CDR3: CASSRRNYGYTF. The CDR3 DNA reads as TGTGCCAGCAGTCGCAGGAACTATGGCTACACCTTC.

The table lists this clone with a few counts. This chain connects TRBV29-1 to TRBJ2-7; a possible D gene is TRBD1 (6 bases). Germline-derived CDR1 and CDR2 are SQVTM and ANQGSEA. Trimming removed 7 bases from V and 3 bases from J, with 13 bases in between. The CDR3 is 12 residues long. CDR3: CSAIRGGYEQYF. CDR3 sequence (DNA): TGCAGCGCAATCAGAGGGGGCTACGAGCAGTACTTC.

As DNA, the CDR3 is TGTGCCTTCAGACCCGGGGGGCCGACGTTCCAAGAGACCCAGTACTTC. This encodes CAFRPGGPTFQETQYF. This chain links TRBV19 with TRBJ2-5; D may be TRBD2 (7 bases). Germline CDR1 is LNHDA and CDR2 is SQIVND (reference sequence). Trimming shortened V by 11 bases and J by 1 base, and 23 bases separated the two germline ends. The CDR3 has 16 amino acids.

V gene TRBV11-1 combines with J gene TRBJ1-2; maybe TRBD1 (6 bases). CDR3 size: 18 residues. Germline CDR1 and CDR2: SGHAT and FQDESV (reference sequence). Trimming cost V 0 bases and J 1 base, with 18 bases left between them. The CDR3 DNA follows: TGTGCCAGCAGCTTAGCCTCCGAGTCAGGGGCGTTTAACTATGGCTACACCTTC. This codes for CASSLASESGAFNYGYTF.

The CDR3 region is CASSYGGQEYEQYF. The CDR3 DNA follows: TGTGCCAGCAGTTACGGGGGACAGGAATACGAGCAGTACTTC. The V gene is TRBV6-5, the J gene TRBJ2-7; 8 nucleotides match TRBD1. Trimming removed 2 bases from V and 4 bases from J; junction bases left unmatched: 4. The CDR3 spans 14 residues. Germline V gene lookup returns CDR1 MNHEY and CDR2 SVGAGI.

This chain joins TRBV7-3 and TRBJ2-5; TRBD2 might be the D (5 bases). The CDR3 runs 17 residues. From germline, CDR1 is SGHTA and CDR2 FQGTGA. V lost 0 bases and J 2 bases, leaving 16 bases between the germline ends. The CDR3 DNA reads TGTGCCAGCAGCTTAACCCCAGCGCGGAGCGGACAAGAGACCCAGTACTTC. It translates to CASSLTPARSGQETQYF.

This chain uses TRBV30 with TRBJ2-2; possible D gene TRBD1, 5 bases. The CDR3 spans 11 residues. Per germline, CDR1 GTSNPN and CDR2 SVGIG (reference sequence). V lost 4 bases and J lost 5, with 5 bases in between. The CDR3 region is CAWKGTGELFF. The CDR3 bases are TGTGCCTGGAAGGGGACCGGGGAGCTGTTTTTT.

This clone occurred once. The gene calls are TRBV4-1 and TRBJ1-5; D gene uncertain. V gave up 0 bases and J gave up 2 bases, with 17 bases separating them. This CDR3 region has 18 residues. Germline loops: CDR1 MGHRA, CDR2 YSYEKL. The CDR3 spells CASSQDFFGGHRNQPQHF. The CDR3 DNA sequence: TGCGCCAGCAGCCAAGATTTCTTCGGTGGGCACCGCAATCAGCCCCAGCATTTT.

This clone was detected only once. This chain uses TRBV19 with TRBJ2-3; weak D call: TRBD2 (7 bases). Per germline, CDR1 LNHDA and CDR2 SQIVND (reference sequence). The CDR3 covers 15 residues. Trimming cost V 1 base and J 4 bases, with 12 bases left between them. This chain's CDR3 is CASSIGGGEADTQYF. CDR3 DNA: TGTGCCAGTAGTATAGGGGGGGGCGAGGCAGATACGCAGTATTTT.

This clone was found a few times. This chain connects TRBV5-4 to TRBJ2-1; D perhaps matches TRBD2 (5 bases). The length of the CDR3 is 13 residues. V was clipped by 4 bases and J by 10 bases, with 15 bases between them. Germline-derived CDR1 and CDR2 are SGHNT and YYREEE (reference sequence). The CDR3 DNA follows: TGTGCCAGCAGCGTGAACCCCCTAGCCGAGCAGTTCTTC. Encoded protein: CASSVNPLAEQFF.

This clone appeared once. The chain uses TRBV29-1 and TRBJ1-1; D is possibly TRBD1 (6 bases). The CDR3 runs to 13 residues. Germline lookup yields CDR1 SQVTM and CDR2 ANQGSEA. Trimming took off 7 bases at V and 0 bases at J, with 12 bases between the two ends. The CDR3 loop reads CSGQEYMNTEAFF. The DNA of the CDR3 is TGCAGCGGACAGGAATACATGAACACTGAAGCTTTCTTT.